This is a list of T cell receptor beta chains from one sample in a study of Tregs in tolerant kidney transplant recipients. The protocol was immunoSEQ multiplex PCR, while the TCRdb copy is restricted to in-frame clones and leaves out a portion. This table holds about 68,000 clones, around 84% found once. Specimen: CD4+ T cells from blood. These receptor sequences come from a human donor in good health. Both conserved end residues are part of each CDR3. The D gene is left open where the match is weak. Expanded clones get a size class; other rows say once, few or many, or leave the size out.

J gene: TRBJ1-3
clone size: .
V gene: TRBV18
D gene: .
CDR3 protein: CASSLGQNSGNTIYF
CDR3 DNA: TGTGCCAGCTCGCTGGGACAAAACTCTGGAAACACCATATATTTT

J gene: TRBJ2-1
clone size: .
V gene: TRBV19
D gene: TRBD2
CDR3 protein: CASSIGAGGPWNEQFF
CDR3 DNA: TGTGCCAGTAGTATAGGTGCGGGGGGGCCGTGGAATGAGCAGTTCTTC

J gene: TRBJ2-7
clone size: once
V gene: TRBV5-6
D gene: .
CDR3 protein: CASSYGAEQYF
CDR3 DNA: TGTGCCAGCAGCTACGGTGCCGAGCAGTACTTC

J gene: TRBJ2-7
clone size: .
V gene: TRBV4-3
D gene: .
CDR3 protein: CASSQEVGLRGEQYF
CDR3 DNA: TGCGCCAGCAGCCAAGAGGTGGGGCTGAGGGGAGAGCAGTACTTC

J gene: TRBJ2-7
clone size: .
V gene: TRBV6-6
D gene: .
CDR3 protein: CASSRGTGEQYF
CDR3 DNA: TGTGCCAGCAGTAGAGGGACTGGCGAGCAGTACTTC

J gene: TRBJ2-7
clone size: .
V gene: TRBV7-9
D gene: .
CDR3 protein: CASSLLSGSYEQYF
CDR3 DNA: TGTGCCAGCAGCCTACTTAGCGGTTCCTACGAGCAGTACTTC

J gene: TRBJ2-5
clone size: .
V gene: TRBV11-3
D gene: TRBD2
CDR3 protein: CASSLVTPGLAGRGVETQYF
CDR3 DNA: TGTGCCAGCAGCTTAGTGACGCCGGGACTAGCGGGGCGGGGGGTTGAGACCCAGTACTTC

J gene: TRBJ1-5
clone size: .
V gene: TRBV12-5
D gene: .
CDR3 protein: CASGLSRKGWEEGNQPQHF
CDR3 DNA: TGTGCTAGTGGTTTGTCACGGAAGGGGTGGGAAGAGGGGAATCAGCCCCAGCATTTT

J gene: TRBJ1-3
clone size: few
V gene: TRBV4-1
D gene: TRBD1
CDR3 protein: CASSLKGAGGASGNTIYF
CDR3 DNA: TGCGCCAGCAGCCTTAAAGGGGCAGGGGGTGCGTCTGGAAACACCATATATTTT

J gene: TRBJ1-1
clone size: .
V gene: TRBV7-9
D gene: .
CDR3 protein: CASIRDNAKNTEAFF
CDR3 DNA: TGTGCCAGTATCCGGGACAACGCAAAGAACACTGAAGCTTTCTTT

J gene: TRBJ2-2
clone size: .
V gene: TRBV5-1
D gene: TRBD1
CDR3 protein: CASSPGDRPTGELFF
CDR3 DNA: TGCGCCAGCAGCCCCGGGGACAGACCCACCGGGGAGCTGTTTTTT

J gene: TRBJ1-1
clone size: .
V gene: TRBV7-2
D gene: .
CDR3 protein: CASSTGGSRGQAFF
CDR3 DNA: TGTGCCAGCAGCACCGGCGGGAGTAGGGGACAAGCTTTCTTT

J gene: TRBJ1-1
clone size: .
V gene: TRBV7-2
D gene: TRBD1
CDR3 protein: CASSSRGPSAFF
CDR3 DNA: TGTGCCAGCAGCTCGAGGGGGCCGTCAGCTTTCTTT

J gene: TRBJ2-3
clone size: .
V gene: TRBV5-8
D gene: TRBD1
CDR3 protein: CASSTGTGTKPTDTQYF
CDR3 DNA: TGTGCCAGCAGCACCGGGACAGGGACGAAACCCACAGATACGCAGTATTTT

J gene: TRBJ2-7
clone size: .
V gene: TRBV7-2
D gene: TRBD1
CDR3 protein: CASSRPGQGIYEQYF
CDR3 DNA: TGTGCCAGCAGCCGGCCGGGACAGGGAATCTACGAGCAGTACTTC

J gene: TRBJ2-7
clone size: .
V gene: TRBV7-9
D gene: .
CDR3 protein: CASSLVGGWDSYEQYF
CDR3 DNA: TGTGCCAGCAGCTTAGTAGGAGGGTGGGACTCCTACGAGCAGTACTTC

J gene: TRBJ2-7
clone size: .
V gene: TRBV28
D gene: .
CDR3 protein: CASSTTLKTYEQYF
CDR3 DNA: TGTGCCAGCAGCACGACATTGAAAACCTACGAGCAGTACTTC

J gene: TRBJ2-7
clone size: .
V gene: TRBV30
D gene: .
CDR3 protein: CAWNGGGYEQYF
CDR3 DNA: TGTGCCTGGAACGGGGGTGGTTACGAGCAGTACTTC

J gene: TRBJ2-1
clone size: .
V gene: TRBV5-1
D gene: TRBD2
CDR3 protein: CASSLGTSAYNEQFF
CDR3 DNA: TGCGCCAGCAGCCTAGGGACTAGCGCGTACAATGAGCAGTTCTTC

J gene: TRBJ1-3
clone size: .
V gene: TRBV12-5
D gene: .
CDR3 protein: CASGLVLGVTGNTIYF
CDR3 DNA: TGTGCTAGTGGTTTGGTACTAGGAGTTACTGGAAACACCATATATTTT

J gene: TRBJ2-5
clone size: .
V gene: TRBV27
D gene: .
CDR3 protein: CASVPRDPMWETQYF
CDR3 DNA: TGTGCCAGCGTCCCCCGGGATCCAATGTGGGAGACCCAGTACTTC

J gene: TRBJ1-3
clone size: .
V gene: TRBV6-1
D gene: .
CDR3 protein: CASSEGGVSGNTIYF
CDR3 DNA: TGTGCCAGCAGCGAAGGAGGGGTTTCTGGAAACACCATATATTTT